This passage covers 8 T cell receptor beta chains from one sample sequenced in a study of T cell changes during pregnancy in multiple sclerosis (dated by TCRdb to between 2019 and 2020). Receptors were amplified or captured by the immunoSEQ multiplex PCR assay. TCRdb obtained this table from immuneACCESS and retained in-frame rearrangements with V and J assigned. These tables miss some clones; where compared with another copy, unresolved V genes account for less than half of the shortfall, and the remainder is unexplained. This sample has 85,000 to 130,000 clones in its table, and roughly nine tenths of those were observed once. Under 1.5% of the sample rests with the top ten. Sequencing was performed on peripheral blood, taken in the second trimester of pregnancy. These receptors were taken from a female donor with multiple sclerosis, enrolled in a pregnancy study.

This clone was observed once. V and J are TRBV7-2 and TRBJ2-3, with TRBD2 identical over 10 bases. Germline CDR1 and CDR2: SGHTA and FQGNSA. The junction had 7 bases not matched to a gene; V was cut back by 3 bases and J by 4 bases. The CDR3 loop spans 16 amino acids. CDR3 nucleotide sequence: TGTGCCAGCAGCTTTCGTGGGACTAGCGAATCAGATACGCAGTATTTT. This sequence encodes CASSFRGTSESDTQYF.

The gene calls are TRBV29-1 and TRBJ2-3; 9 bases are a match to TRBD2. Germline values: CDR1 SQVTM, CDR2 ANQGSEA. The CDR3 consists of 14 residues. J lost 2 bases, V lost 4 bases, and 4 bases had no gene match. The CDR3 sequence is CSVVLAGPTDTQYF. CDR3 in DNA: TGCAGCGTTGTACTAGCGGGTCCCACAGATACGCAGTATTTT.

CDR3 sequence: CASLGRAKNIQYF. CDR3 nucleotide sequence: TGTGCGTCGCTTGGTAGAGCCAAAAACATTCAGTACTTC. J is TRBJ2-4 and V is TRBV19; D unresolved. The germline gives CDR1 LNHDA, CDR2 SQIVND (reference sequence). The CDR3 totals 13 residues.

CDR3 residues: CASERQGFEKLFF. The CDR3 DNA sequence: TGTGCCAGCGAAAGACAGGGGTTCGAAAAACTGTTTTTT. The chain recombines TRBV6-1 with TRBJ1-4; 8 positions match TRBD1. The V gene end was trimmed by 8 bases and the J gene end by 8 bases; junction bases not matched to a gene: 7. Germline CDR1 MNHNS, CDR2 SASEGT. The CDR3 is 13 amino acids.

This chain connects TRBV5-1 to TRBJ2-2; 7 bases fit TRBD1. The ends lost 0 bases at V and 7 bases at J; junction bases unmatched: 6. This CDR3 is 15 amino acids long. Germline V CDR1 and CDR2: SGHRS, YFSETQ. DNA for the CDR3: TGCGCCAGCAGCTTGGTCAGGGGGTGGGTCGGGGAGCTGTTTTTT. It yields the protein CASSLVRGWVGELFF. The full variable domain, completed using reference TRBV5-1 and TRBJ2-2, is KAGVTQTPRYLIKTRGQQVTLSCSPISGHRSVSWYQQTPGQGLQFLFEYFSETQRNKGNFPGRFSGRQFSNSRSEMNVSTLELGDSALYLCASSLVRGWVGELFFGEGSRLTVL.

This clone was recorded once. V gene TRBV4-2 combines with J gene TRBJ2-7; TRBD1 aligns across 8 bases. Germline CDR1 reads LGHNA; CDR2 reads YNFKEQ. V shed 1 base and J 1 base; nucleotides not matched to a gene: 6. This CDR3 spans 16 amino acids. For the CDR3, the DNA is TGTGCCAGCAGCCAAGCTCGACAGGGGCCTTCCTACGAGCAGTACTTC. Translation: CASSQARQGPSYEQYF.

The V call is TRBV19, the J call TRBJ1-5; 9 bases match TRBD1. J lost 6 bases, V lost 5 bases, and 8 bases had no gene match. There are 15 residues in the CDR3. Germline V gives CDR1 LNHDA, CDR2 SQIVND (reference sequence). This chain's CDR3 is CASSVSGQGFQPQHF. CDR3 DNA: TGTGCCAGTAGTGTGTCGGGACAGGGTTTTCAGCCCCAGCATTTT.

The gene calls are TRBV7-9 and TRBJ2-1; a weak D match, TRBD2 (6 bases). The CDR3 sequence is 16 residues long. Deletions cut 0 bases from V and 8 bases from J, with 17 bases between. Germline CDR1 SEHNR, CDR2 FQNEAQ (reference sequence). The CDR3: CASSLAAGLGGDEQFF. As DNA, the CDR3 is TGTGCCAGCAGCTTAGCGGCCGGACTGGGAGGAGATGAGCAGTTCTTC.